Below, one TCR beta chain is given with its context. The target antigen is unknown. The entry originates in a study of Tregs in tolerant kidney transplant recipients. Study-level findings and limits: Expanding Tregs on activated donor B cells appeared to best identify donor-specific TCRbeta clones. Validation in larger populations is needed because few patients were studied. No direct test of biological reproducibility was done here.

Generated by immunoSEQ multiplex PCR, the TCRdb table keeps only in-frame clones and is missing some. The sample shows some 250,000 clones, 65% to 85% of them seen only once. CDR3 length equals 13 residues. The ends were cut back, 8 bases at V and 2 bases at J, with 13 bases in the middle. Germline V gene sequence: CDR1 MNHEY, CDR2 SVGAGI. The sequencing sample was made of CD4+ T cells from blood. The chain is built from TRBV6-5 and TRBJ2-7, with no clear D. The clonotype originates from a human donor in good health. CDR3 DNA sequence: TGTGCCAGCGGAGTCGGGCGCACCTACGAGCAGTACTTC. Residues: CASGVGRTYEQYF.